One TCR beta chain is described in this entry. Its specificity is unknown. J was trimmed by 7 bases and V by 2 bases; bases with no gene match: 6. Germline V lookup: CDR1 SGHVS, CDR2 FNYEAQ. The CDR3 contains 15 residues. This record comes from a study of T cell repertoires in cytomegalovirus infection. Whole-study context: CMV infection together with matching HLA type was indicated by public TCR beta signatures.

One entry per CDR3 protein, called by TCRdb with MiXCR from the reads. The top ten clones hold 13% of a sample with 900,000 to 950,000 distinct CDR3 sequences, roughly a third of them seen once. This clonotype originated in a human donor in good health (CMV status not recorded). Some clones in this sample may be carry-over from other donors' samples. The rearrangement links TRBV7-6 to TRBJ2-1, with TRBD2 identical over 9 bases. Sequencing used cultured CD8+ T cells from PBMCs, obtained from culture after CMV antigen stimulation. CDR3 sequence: CASSLNAGGMNEQFF. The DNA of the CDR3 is TGTGCCAGCAGCTTAAATGCGGGGGGGATGAATGAGCAGTTCTTC.